The present T cell receptor (beta chain) was sequenced within a study of blood T cells in healthy people across ages. Study findings and constraints: With age, beta diversity per million T cells declined roughly linearly, significantly by roughly 40.

Using a J-beta primer mix together with a sample-barcoded 5' primer, a second PCR was run for about 6 to 12 cycles. Individual samples furnished no less than 3 million CDR3-containing paired-end reads apiece. TCRdb reanalysed the 5' RACE reads using MiXCR and keeps one entry per CDR3 protein. There are around 850,000 distinct CDR3 sequences in the sample; under 40% occur only once, and 13% lies in the top ten. Per the germline V gene, CDR1 is SNHLY and CDR2 is FYNNEI. This CDR3 is built from 13 residues. The V gene lost 2 bases and the J gene lost 4 bases, with 9 bases spanning the gap. This clonotype occurred many times. Its antigen remains unknown.

The TCR was taken from a man aged 18 to 30 in good health. The sequenced sample was blood. This chain links TRBV2 with TRBJ2-7; D gene ambiguous. This chain's CDR3 is CASSERIEYEQYF. In DNA, the CDR3 is TGTGCCAGCAGTGAACGGATAGAGTACGAGCAGTACTTC.